The 9 T cell receptor beta chains below were found in one sample sequenced in a study of blood T cell repertoires in COVID-19. Here immunoSEQ multiplex PCR was the method, and the copy in TCRdb shows in-frame clones only, minus some. The sample yields just over 90,000 clones, 90% seen once. Sequencing input: peripheral blood. These receptors originate from a human donor with active COVID-19. The donor label of this sample is uncertain.

The chain carries TRBV6-1 and TRBJ2-3, with TRBD2 matching over 10 bases. The length of the CDR3 is 15 residues. The germline V gene has CDR1 MNHNS and CDR2 SASEGT. Unmatched junction bases numbered 1, after V lost 0 bases and J lost 4 bases. The chain's CDR3 is CASSEAAGGPDTQYF. The CDR3 coding sequence is TGTGCCAGCAGTGAAGCAGCGGGGGGGCCAGATACGCAGTATTTT.

J is TRBJ2-3 and V is TRBV12-3 or TRBV12-4, with D perhaps matching TRBD2 (6 bases). V was trimmed by 3 bases and J by 4 bases, leaving 8 bases between them. The CDR3 contains 13 residues. CDR3 sequence reads: CASSLGGADTQYF. CDR3 sequence (DNA): TGTGCCAGCAGTTTGGGGGGTGCAGATACGCAGTATTTT.

The chain combines TRBV10-3 with TRBJ1-2; TRBD1 might be the D (6 bases). The CDR3 loop spans 13 amino acids. The V end lost 2 bases, the J end lost 8 bases, and 12 bases lay between the germline ends. In germline, CDR1 is ENHRY, CDR2 SYGVKD. The CDR3 reads CAISEPTGRGYTF. CDR3 sequence (DNA): TGTGCCATCAGTGAGCCGACAGGTCGGGGCTACACCTTC.

The rearrangement links TRBV3-1 (or the pseudogene TRBV3-2) to TRBJ2-7, with 12 bases identical to TRBD1. Looked up from germline, CDR1 is LGHDT and CDR2 is YNNKEL (reference sequence). This CDR3 has 15 amino acids. With V trimmed by 8 bases and J by 2 bases, 7 bases remained unmatched. CDR3 DNA sequence: TGTGCCAGCCGCCGGGACAGGGGGCGAACCTACGAGCAGTACTTC. Its translation: CASRRDRGRTYEQYF.

The chain uses TRBV30 and TRBJ1-3; D call uncertain. This CDR3 region has 11 residues. CDR1 and CDR2 from the germline V gene are GTSNPN and SVGIG (reference sequence). Trimming removed 2 bases from V and 7 bases from J, with 6 bases in between. In nucleotides, the CDR3 is TGTGCCTGGAGTCCCAGGAACACCATATATTTT. Protein product: CAWSPRNTIYF.

This clone was seen just once. This rearrangement joins TRBV19 to TRBJ2-3, with D possibly being TRBD1 (5 bases). Germline V CDR1 and CDR2: LNHDA, SQIVND (reference sequence). The V end lost 1 base, the J end lost 5 bases, and 16 bases lay between the germline ends. The CDR3 extends over 16 amino acids. The CDR3, as DNA: TGTGCCAGTAGTATAGTAATGGCAGGGTGGAAAGATACGCAGTATTTT. It specifies CASSIVMAGWKDTQYF.

The chain has TRBV4-1 and TRBJ2-5; no firm D call. This CDR3 comprises 13 residues. Germline V gives CDR1 MGHRA, CDR2 YSYEKL. V lost 0 bases to trimming and J lost 2 bases, with 4 bases between them. The CDR3 nucleotides are TGCGCCAGCAGCCAAGAGACTCAAGAGACCCAGTACTTC. This sequence encodes CASSQETQETQYF.

The V call is TRBV9, the J call TRBJ2-1, with TRBD2 identical over 9 bases. From germline, CDR1 is SGDLS and CDR2 YYNGEE. This CDR3 region has 15 residues. With 3 bases clipped from V and 4 bases from J, the junction kept 5 bases outside the gene matches. CDR3: CASSALAGRYNEQFF. CDR3 coding DNA: TGTGCCAGCAGCGCCCTAGCGGGGCGTTACAATGAGCAGTTCTTC. The variable domain in full, with the rest retrieved from reference TRBV9 and TRBJ2-1, is DSGVTQTPKHLITATGQRVTLRCSPRSGDLSVYWYQQSLDQGLQFLIQYYNGEERAKGNILERFSAQQFPDLHSELNLSSLELGDSALYFCASSALAGRYNEQFFGPGTRLTVL.

The gene calls are TRBV7-6 and TRBJ1-5, with D tentatively TRBD1 (5 bases). CDR1 and CDR2 (germline): SGHVS, FNYEAQ. This CDR3 is built from 17 residues. V was pared by 2 bases and J by 4 bases, with 18 bases between. The CDR3 here is CASSLYGGGRSNQPQHF. In DNA, the CDR3 is TGTGCCAGCAGCTTATATGGGGGGGGACGTTCTAATCAGCCCCAGCATTTT.